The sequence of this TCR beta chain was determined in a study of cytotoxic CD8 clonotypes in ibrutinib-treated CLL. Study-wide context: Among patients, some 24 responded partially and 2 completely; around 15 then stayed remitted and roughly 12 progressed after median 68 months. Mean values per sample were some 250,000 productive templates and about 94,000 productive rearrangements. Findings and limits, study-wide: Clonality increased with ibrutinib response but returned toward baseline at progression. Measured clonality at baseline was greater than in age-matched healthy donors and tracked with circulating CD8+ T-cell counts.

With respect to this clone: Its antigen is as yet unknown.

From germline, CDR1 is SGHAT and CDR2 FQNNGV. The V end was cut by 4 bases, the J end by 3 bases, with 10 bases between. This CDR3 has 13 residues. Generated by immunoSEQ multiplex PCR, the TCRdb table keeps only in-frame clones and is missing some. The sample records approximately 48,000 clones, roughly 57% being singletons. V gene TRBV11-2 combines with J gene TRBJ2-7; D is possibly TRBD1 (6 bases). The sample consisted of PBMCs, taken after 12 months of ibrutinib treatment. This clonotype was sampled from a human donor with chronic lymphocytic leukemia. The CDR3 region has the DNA TGTGCCAGCAGCTCACGGACAGTCTACGAGCAGTACTTC. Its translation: CASSSRTVYEQYF.